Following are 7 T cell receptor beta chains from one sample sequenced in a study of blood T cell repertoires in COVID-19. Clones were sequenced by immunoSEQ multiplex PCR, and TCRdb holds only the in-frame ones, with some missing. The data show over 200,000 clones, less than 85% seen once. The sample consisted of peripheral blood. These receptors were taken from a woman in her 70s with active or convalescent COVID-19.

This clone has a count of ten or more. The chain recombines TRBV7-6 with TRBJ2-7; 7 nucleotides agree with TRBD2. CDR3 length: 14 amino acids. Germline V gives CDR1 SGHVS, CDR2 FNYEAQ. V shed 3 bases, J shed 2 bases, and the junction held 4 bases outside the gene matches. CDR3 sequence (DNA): TGTGCCAGCAGCTTGGGGCTAGCGGCCTACGAGCAGTACTTC. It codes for CASSLGLAAYEQYF.

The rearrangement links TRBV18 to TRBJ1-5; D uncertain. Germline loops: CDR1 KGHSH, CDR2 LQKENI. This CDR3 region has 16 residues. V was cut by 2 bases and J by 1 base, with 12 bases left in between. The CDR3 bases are TGTGCCAGCTCACCATCTACTCTGGGCAGCAATCAGCCCCAGCATTTT. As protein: CASSPSTLGSNQPQHF.

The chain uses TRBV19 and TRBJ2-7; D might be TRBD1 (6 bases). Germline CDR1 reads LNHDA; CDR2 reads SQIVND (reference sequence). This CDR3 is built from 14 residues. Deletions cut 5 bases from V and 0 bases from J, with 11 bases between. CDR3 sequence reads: CASSLQGLSYEQYF. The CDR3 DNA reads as TGTGCCAGTAGTTTACAGGGCCTCTCCTACGAGCAGTACTTC.

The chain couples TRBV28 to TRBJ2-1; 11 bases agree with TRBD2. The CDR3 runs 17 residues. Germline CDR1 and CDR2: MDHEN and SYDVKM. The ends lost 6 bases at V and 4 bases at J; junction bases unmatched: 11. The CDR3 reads CASRTSGSGWRYNEQFF. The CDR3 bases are TGTGCCAGCAGAACTAGCGGGAGTGGTTGGAGGTACAATGAGCAGTTCTTC.

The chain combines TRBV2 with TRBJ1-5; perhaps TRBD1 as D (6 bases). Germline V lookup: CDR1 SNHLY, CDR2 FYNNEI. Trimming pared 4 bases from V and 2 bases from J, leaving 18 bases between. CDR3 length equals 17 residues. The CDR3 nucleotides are TGTGCCAGCAGTGGAACCTCGGGCAGGGGTGGCAATCAGCCCCAGCATTTT. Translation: CASSGTSGRGGNQPQHF. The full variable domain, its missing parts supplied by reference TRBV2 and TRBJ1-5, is EPEVTQTPSHQVTQMGQEVILRCVPISNHLYFYWYRQILGQKVEFLVSFYNNEISEKSEIFDDQFSVERPDGSNFTLKIRSTKLEDSAMYFCASSGTSGRGGNQPQHFGDGTRLSIL.

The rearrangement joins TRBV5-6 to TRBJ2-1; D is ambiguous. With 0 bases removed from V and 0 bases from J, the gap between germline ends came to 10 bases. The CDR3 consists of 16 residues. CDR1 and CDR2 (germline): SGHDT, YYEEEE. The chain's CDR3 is CASSLVGSDSYNEQFF. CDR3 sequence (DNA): TGTGCCAGCAGCTTGGTGGGCTCCGACTCCTACAATGAGCAGTTCTTC.

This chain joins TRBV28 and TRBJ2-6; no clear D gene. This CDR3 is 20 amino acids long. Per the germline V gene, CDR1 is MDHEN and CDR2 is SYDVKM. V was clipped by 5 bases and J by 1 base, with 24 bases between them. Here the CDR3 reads CASSTPFGGPVMSGANVLTF. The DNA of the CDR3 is TGTGCCAGCAGTACCCCCTTTGGCGGTCCGGTAATGTCTGGGGCCAACGTCCTGACTTTC.